A selection of T cell receptor beta chains follows, all from one sample in a study of blood T cell repertoires in COVID-19. Sequencing was performed with immunoSEQ multiplex PCR; in TCRdb, only in-frame clones are kept and a portion is missing. The table includes roughly 250,000 clones, around 89% detected once. What was sequenced was peripheral blood. These receptors originate from a woman between 35 and 50 years old who had recovered from COVID-19. Each CDR3 is given with its conserved first and last residue. D genes are given only for firm matches. Clone size, where shown, is once, few, many, or a class for clones that have expanded.

CDR3nt: TGTGCCAGCAGTCCCGGACAGGAAAATGAAAAACTGTTTTTT
CDR3aa: CASSPGQENEKLFF
abundance: NA
v_gene: TRBV28
d_gene: TRBD1
j_gene: TRBJ1-4

CDR3nt: TGTGCCAGCAGCGTAGGTCTGGGACTAGCGGGAGGGCCGGAAGATACGCAGTATTTT
CDR3aa: CASSVGLGLAGGPEDTQYF
abundance: NA
v_gene: TRBV9
d_gene: TRBD2
j_gene: TRBJ2-3

CDR3nt: TGTGCCATCCCAAATCCCGGGGGTGGCTACACCTTC
CDR3aa: CAIPNPGGGYTF
abundance: NA
v_gene: TRBV10-3
d_gene: NA
j_gene: TRBJ1-2

CDR3nt: TGTGCCACCAGTGATTCCCGGACAGGGGGTGGCACTGAAGCTTTCTTT
CDR3aa: CATSDSRTGGGTEAFF
abundance: NA
v_gene: TRBV24-1
d_gene: TRBD1
j_gene: TRBJ1-1

CDR3nt: TGCGCCAGCAGCCAAGCCCCGACAGGGTCCGGGGAGCTGTTTTTT
CDR3aa: CASSQAPTGSGELFF
abundance: once
v_gene: TRBV4-1
d_gene: TRBD1
j_gene: TRBJ2-2

CDR3nt: TGTGCCAGCAGTTTTTGGGCGAACACTGAAGCTTTCTTT
CDR3aa: CASSFWANTEAFF
abundance: NA
v_gene: TRBV27
d_gene: NA
j_gene: TRBJ1-1

CDR3nt: TGTGCCACCAGCCGATCCGGGGGATTCCACAATGAGCAGTTCTTC
CDR3aa: CATSRSGGFHNEQFF
abundance: NA
v_gene: TRBV15
d_gene: NA
j_gene: TRBJ2-1

CDR3nt: TGTGCCAGCAGCTCCCCTAGCGGACTCTACAATGAGCAGTTCTTC
CDR3aa: CASSSPSGLYNEQFF
abundance: NA
v_gene: TRBV9
d_gene: TRBD2
j_gene: TRBJ2-1

CDR3nt: TGTGCCAGCAGTCCGCTGGGGGGTCTGCGTCTGTTTTTT
CDR3aa: CASSPLGGLRLFF
abundance: NA
v_gene: TRBV6-2/TRBV6-3
d_gene: NA
j_gene: TRBJ1-4

CDR3nt: TGTGCCAGCAGCCCCCAGGGGGAGTACTCCTACAATGAGCAGTTCTTC
CDR3aa: CASSPQGEYSYNEQFF
abundance: NA
v_gene: TRBV11-2
d_gene: TRBD1
j_gene: TRBJ2-1

CDR3nt: TGCGCCAGCAGTGACCCTCTAGCGGGGGGTACCCAAGAGACCCAGTACTTC
CDR3aa: CASSDPLAGGTQETQYF
abundance: NA
v_gene: TRBV10-2
d_gene: TRBD2
j_gene: TRBJ2-5

CDR3nt: TGTGCCAGCTCCCCCCCCGACTTACCCCCCTACGAGCAGTACTTC
CDR3aa: CASSPPDLPPYEQYF
abundance: once
v_gene: TRBV18
d_gene: NA
j_gene: TRBJ2-7

CDR3nt: TGTGCCAGCGGGCCGACTAGCGTAAAACTCTACAATGAGCAGTTCTTC
CDR3aa: CASGPTSVKLYNEQFF
abundance: few
v_gene: TRBV2
d_gene: TRBD2
j_gene: TRBJ2-1

CDR3nt: TGTGCCAGCAGCTTGGGCGCTAGCGGGACCACAGATACGCAGTATTTT
CDR3aa: CASSLGASGTTDTQYF
abundance: NA
v_gene: TRBV7-9
d_gene: TRBD2
j_gene: TRBJ2-3

CDR3nt: TGTGCCAGCAGCCCCCCCAGGGGGAGCTCCTATAATTCACCCCTCCACTTT
CDR3aa: CASSPPRGSSYNSPLHF
abundance: once
v_gene: TRBV7-2
d_gene: TRBD1
j_gene: TRBJ1-6

CDR3nt: TGTGCCAGCAGTGCCGGACAGCCCTATGGCTACACCTTC
CDR3aa: CASSAGQPYGYTF
abundance: NA
v_gene: TRBV25-1
d_gene: NA
j_gene: TRBJ1-2

CDR3nt: TGTGCCACCAGCAGACCCCTGGGGGGGCACACCATATATTTT
CDR3aa: CATSRPLGGHTIYF
abundance: NA
v_gene: TRBV15
d_gene: NA
j_gene: TRBJ1-3

CDR3nt: TGTGCCATCAGTGAGTCGAGTCACGGGGAGACCCAGTACTTC
CDR3aa: CAISESSHGETQYF
abundance: NA
v_gene: TRBV10-3
d_gene: NA
j_gene: TRBJ2-5

CDR3nt: TGTGCCAGCAGCCCCCCCGTCCCTAGCACAGATACGCAGTATTTT
CDR3aa: CASSPPVPSTDTQYF
abundance: NA
v_gene: TRBV6-2/TRBV6-3
d_gene: NA
j_gene: TRBJ2-3

CDR3nt: TGTGCCACAGGTAGCGGGAGGCTACCTACAAACATTCAGTACTTC
CDR3aa: CATGSGRLPTNIQYF
abundance: NA
v_gene: TRBV5-6
d_gene: TRBD2
j_gene: TRBJ2-4

CDR3nt: TGTGCCTGGAGATTGGGCCTTGCGGGGCATTACTATGGCTACACCTTC
CDR3aa: CAWRLGLAGHYYGYTF
abundance: once
v_gene: TRBV30
d_gene: NA
j_gene: TRBJ1-2

CDR3nt: TGTGCCAGCAGCCCAGGACTTAACCCAGAGGAGTTCTTC
CDR3aa: CASSPGLNPEEFF
abundance: once
v_gene: TRBV5-6
d_gene: NA
j_gene: TRBJ2-1

CDR3nt: TGTGCCAGCAGCCCCGGAGGACAGTCTAATAGCAATCAGCCCCAGCATTTT
CDR3aa: CASSPGGQSNSNQPQHF
abundance: NA
v_gene: TRBV7-9
d_gene: NA
j_gene: TRBJ1-5

CDR3nt: TGTGCCACCAGTGTCGGGGCCGGGGGTGGCTACACCTTC
CDR3aa: CATSVGAGGGYTF
abundance: NA
v_gene: TRBV24-1
d_gene: NA
j_gene: TRBJ1-2

CDR3nt: TGTGCCAGCAGCCCCCGGGGGGGCAACAATGAGCAGTTCTTC
CDR3aa: CASSPRGGNNEQFF
abundance: NA
v_gene: TRBV7-3
d_gene: TRBD2
j_gene: TRBJ2-1

CDR3nt: TGTGCCAGCAGCTGGGGACAGGGGTTGAGGGGCTACACCTTC
CDR3aa: CASSWGQGLRGYTF
abundance: NA
v_gene: TRBV2
d_gene: TRBD1
j_gene: TRBJ1-2

CDR3nt: TGCGCCAGCAGCTTCGGGACAGGGCACATGAACACTGAAGCTTTCTTT
CDR3aa: CASSFGTGHMNTEAFF
abundance: NA
v_gene: TRBV5-1
d_gene: TRBD1
j_gene: TRBJ1-1

CDR3nt: TGTGCCTGGGACCAAGGGGGCACTGAAGCTTTCTTT
CDR3aa: CAWDQGGTEAFF
abundance: NA
v_gene: TRBV30
d_gene: NA
j_gene: TRBJ1-1

CDR3nt: TGTGCCAGCAGCCCATTGGGGAGGAACTACAATGAGCAGTTCTTC
CDR3aa: CASSPLGRNYNEQFF
abundance: NA
v_gene: TRBV7-3
d_gene: NA
j_gene: TRBJ2-1

CDR3nt: TGTGCCAGCACCTTACGTCAGGGACAGGGGCAGCCCCAGCATTTT
CDR3aa: CASTLRQGQGQPQHF
abundance: NA
v_gene: TRBV6-5
d_gene: TRBD1
j_gene: TRBJ1-5

CDR3nt: TGTGCCAGCTCCGATCCTCCTATACAGCCTAACACTGAAGCTTTCTTT
CDR3aa: CASSDPPIQPNTEAFF
abundance: NA
v_gene: TRBV5-4
d_gene: NA
j_gene: TRBJ1-1

CDR3nt: TGTGCCAGCAGCGGTGGGTGGCGGGAGGCATCCTACAATGAGCAGTTCTTC
CDR3aa: CASSGGWREASYNEQFF
abundance: NA
v_gene: TRBV7-8
d_gene: TRBD2
j_gene: TRBJ2-1

CDR3nt: TGTGCCAGCAGCCCCCCGGGACAGGGTCTCTTGGTCTATGGCTACACCTTC
CDR3aa: CASSPPGQGLLVYGYTF
abundance: few
v_gene: TRBV7-9
d_gene: TRBD1
j_gene: TRBJ1-2

CDR3nt: TGTGCCAGCAGCCCGGTGGGGGGGGGCAATTCACCCCTCCACTTT
CDR3aa: CASSPVGGGNSPLHF
abundance: NA
v_gene: TRBV5-6
d_gene: NA
j_gene: TRBJ1-6

CDR3nt: TGTGCCACCAGTGATGACAGGGACTATGGCTACACCTTC
CDR3aa: CATSDDRDYGYTF
abundance: NA
v_gene: TRBV24-1
d_gene: TRBD1
j_gene: TRBJ1-2

CDR3nt: TGTGCCAGCAGTTACTCGATCTTAGGGGCGCGTGAGCAGTTCTTC
CDR3aa: CASSYSILGAREQFF
abundance: NA
v_gene: TRBV6-5
d_gene: NA
j_gene: TRBJ2-1

CDR3nt: TGTGCCAGCAGTCGTAATGGGCTAGCGGAAGAGACCCAGTACTTC
CDR3aa: CASSRNGLAEETQYF
abundance: NA
v_gene: TRBV2
d_gene: TRBD2
j_gene: TRBJ2-5

CDR3nt: TGTGCCAGTAGTCCACTCTCGGGGGGCAGTTCCCCAGATACGCAGTATTTT
CDR3aa: CASSPLSGGSSPDTQYF
abundance: NA
v_gene: TRBV19
d_gene: NA
j_gene: TRBJ2-3

CDR3nt: TGTGCCTGGAGGGCTAGCGGGAGATCTCTTTTT
CDR3aa: CAWRASGRSLF
abundance: NA
v_gene: TRBV30
d_gene: TRBD2
j_gene: TRBJ2-3

CDR3nt: TGTGCCAGTAGTGCTAGCGGACACTCCTACAATGAGCAGTTCTTC
CDR3aa: CASSASGHSYNEQFF
abundance: NA
v_gene: TRBV19
d_gene: TRBD2
j_gene: TRBJ2-1

CDR3nt: TGTGCCAGCAGCTTAGTAGAGGTCACCGGGGAGCTGTTTTTT
CDR3aa: CASSLVEVTGELFF
abundance: NA
v_gene: TRBV11-2
d_gene: NA
j_gene: TRBJ2-2

CDR3nt: TGTGCCGGCGGGACAGCTCCCTACAATGAGCAGTTCTTC
CDR3aa: CAGGTAPYNEQFF
abundance: NA
v_gene: TRBV7-9
d_gene: NA
j_gene: TRBJ2-1

CDR3nt: TGTGCCAGCAGCCCTAGCGGGAGCGGGGATGAGCAGTTCTTC
CDR3aa: CASSPSGSGDEQFF
abundance: NA
v_gene: TRBV7-9
d_gene: TRBD2
j_gene: TRBJ2-1

CDR3nt: TGTGCCAGCAGTTACGCCCCGGGGGTTGGCACTGAAGCTTTCTTT
CDR3aa: CASSYAPGVGTEAFF
abundance: few
v_gene: TRBV6-2/TRBV6-3
d_gene: NA
j_gene: TRBJ1-1

CDR3nt: TGTGCCAGCAGCTTAGGCGGCGGGAGGCCCACAGATACGCAGTATTTT
CDR3aa: CASSLGGGRPTDTQYF
abundance: NA
v_gene: TRBV7-9
d_gene: TRBD2
j_gene: TRBJ2-3

CDR3nt: TGTGCCAGCTCACCACCTCCAGGGGGGCATGGCTACACCTTC
CDR3aa: CASSPPPGGHGYTF
abundance: NA
v_gene: TRBV18
d_gene: TRBD1
j_gene: TRBJ1-2

CDR3nt: TGTGCCAGCTCACCGGGACAGGGGGCCACCTACGAGCAGTACTTC
CDR3aa: CASSPGQGATYEQYF
abundance: NA
v_gene: TRBV18
d_gene: TRBD1
j_gene: TRBJ2-7

CDR3nt: TGCGCCAGCAGCGCAGCCGCGGGGCTAGGTGGGGAGACCCAGTACTTC
CDR3aa: CASSAAAGLGGETQYF
abundance: NA
v_gene: TRBV5-1
d_gene: NA
j_gene: TRBJ2-5

CDR3nt: TGTGCCAGTCTGCGGGACCGCCCGGGGAACACCATATATTTT
CDR3aa: CASLRDRPGNTIYF
abundance: NA
v_gene: TRBV19
d_gene: NA
j_gene: TRBJ1-3

CDR3nt: TGCAGCGTTGTAGGCAGGGCCGGTCAGCCCCAGCATTTT
CDR3aa: CSVVGRAGQPQHF
abundance: NA
v_gene: TRBV29-1
d_gene: NA
j_gene: TRBJ1-5

CDR3nt: TGTGCCTGGAGTACAATGGGACAGCCGGCCGAAAAACTGTTTTTT
CDR3aa: CAWSTMGQPAEKLFF
abundance: NA
v_gene: TRBV30
d_gene: TRBD1
j_gene: TRBJ1-4

CDR3nt: TGTGCCAGCAGCCGGGGAGGGCTCCCGGTTGGCTACACCTTC
CDR3aa: CASSRGGLPVGYTF
abundance: NA
v_gene: TRBV11-2
d_gene: NA
j_gene: TRBJ1-2